This TCR beta chain was retrieved from a study of cytomegalovirus exposure and HLA in healthy donors. This clone was recorded only once. The antigen remains unidentified. Study-wide results and caveats: Roughly uniform sequencing depth across donors was assumed, possibly incorrectly. Evidence from a later analysis indicated that most CMV-associated TCR beta chains looked HLA-restricted. Researchers had no immune exposure information except CMV serostatus available.

Germline trimming cut 6 bases from V and 7 bases from J; bases unmatched to any gene: 6. Germline V lookup: CDR1 MNHEY, CDR2 SMNVEV (reference sequence). This CDR3 has 15 amino acids. The PCR had 60 Vbeta and 13 Jbeta primers. Profiled with immunoSEQ multiplex PCR; TCRdb holds only in-frame clones, not every one. Altogether around 110,000 clones are present, roughly three fifths being singletons, with the ten largest covering less than 2%. The chain links TRBV27 to TRBJ2-1, with TRBD2 identical over 13 bases. This TCR was sampled from a man aged 18 to 30 in good health and CMV-seronegative. Input material: PBMCs. CDR3 sequence (DNA): TGTGCCAGCAGAAAACTAGCGGGAGGGATAAATGAGCAGTTCTTC. Its protein product is CASRKLAGGINEQFF.